This T cell receptor beta chain was identified in a study of blood T cell repertoires in COVID-19 (TCRdb year 2020). Regarding the research as a whole: Collaborator samples came from the United States, Italy and Spain and covered acute and convalescent phases of COVID-19. The material from the prospective study consisted of cDNA or gDNA derived from T cells, B-cell-depleted T cells, or PBMCs. The repertoires were released in a freely available public database intended as a resource for research on the immune response to SARS-CoV-2. A de-identified subject ID, COVID-19 status, age in years and sex were almost always included in the sample metadata. HLA class I and class II types, where available, came from metadata supplied by the sample provider rather than from assay-based typing. Deeply sampled blood TCRbeta repertoires from subjects exposed to, actively infected with, or recovered from COVID-19 were included in the dataset. The samples were drawn from the first 160 participants of the ongoing ImmuneRACE study and from 1,254 subjects provided by 6 global collaborators.

One collaborating source in Seattle enrolled patients during active infection and followed them longitudinally through the course of disease. Collaborating institutions collected whole blood in K2EDTA tubes following their own protocols. Collaborator samples were shipped for TCRbeta analysis as frozen whole blood, isolated PBMCs, or DNA extracted from either sample type. TCRbeta CDR3 regions were amplified from genomic DNA by means of the immunoSEQ Assay, a bias-controlled multiplex PCR. On the study's bioinformatics: Within the assay, amplification of reference gene primers was used to estimate how many nucleated cells each sample contained. Sequence reads were collapsed and filtered to measure the absolute abundance of every unique TCRbeta CDR3 rearrangement. For each sample, productive Simpson clonality was calculated by taking the square root of Simpson's diversity index across productive rearrangements. As stored in TCRdb, this immuneACCESS dataset retains in-frame rearrangements with V and J assigned. A fraction of the clones does not appear; measured against another copy, unresolved V genes explain less than half of the discrepancy, and the remainder lacks a known reason. V and J calls and clone size are given by that table; D and trimming were obtained from the DNA. For this sample there are about 360,000 clones; approximately 86% appear just once. Roughly 7.2% of the sample is in the top ten clones.

Concerning this clone itself: Its antigen remains undetermined. The record has no base qualities; no much larger clone is one base away.

Spanning cysteine to phenylalanine, the CDR3 consists of 17 amino acids. The retained sequence is limited to the CDR3, 51 bases, with the frame set at the first base. Based on the germline V gene (reference sequence), the CDR1 and CDR2 sequences are LGHDT and YNNKEL. Ends trimmed: V by 1 base, J by 0 bases; bases unmatched to a gene: 9. The full study reports these points: The amount of clinical and demographic metadata varied by source and participant and was provided uncurated.

The V gene is TRBV3-1 (or the pseudogene TRBV3-2) and the J gene is TRBJ2-7; 7 central nucleotides agree with TRBD2. The sample taken for sequencing was peripheral blood. The TCR originated in a woman between 55 and 75 years old with COVID-19, enrolled during active disease. The nucleotide sequence is TGTGCCAGCAGCCAAGGGCCCGGGGAGGGGAGCTCCTACGAGCAGTACTTC. It codes for CASSQGPGEGSSYEQYF.